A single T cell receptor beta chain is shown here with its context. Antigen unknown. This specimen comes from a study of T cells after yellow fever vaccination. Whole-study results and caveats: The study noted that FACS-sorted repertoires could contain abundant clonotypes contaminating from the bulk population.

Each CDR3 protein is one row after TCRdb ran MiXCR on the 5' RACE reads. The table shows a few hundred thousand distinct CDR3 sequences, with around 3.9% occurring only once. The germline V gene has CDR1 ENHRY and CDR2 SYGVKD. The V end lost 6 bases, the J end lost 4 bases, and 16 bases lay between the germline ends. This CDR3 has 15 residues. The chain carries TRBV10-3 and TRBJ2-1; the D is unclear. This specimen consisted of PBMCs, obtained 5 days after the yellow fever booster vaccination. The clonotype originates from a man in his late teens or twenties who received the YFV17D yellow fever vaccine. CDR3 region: CAIRESPGNYNEQFF. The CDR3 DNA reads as TGTGCCATCAGGGAAAGTCCAGGAAATTACAATGAGCAGTTCTTC.